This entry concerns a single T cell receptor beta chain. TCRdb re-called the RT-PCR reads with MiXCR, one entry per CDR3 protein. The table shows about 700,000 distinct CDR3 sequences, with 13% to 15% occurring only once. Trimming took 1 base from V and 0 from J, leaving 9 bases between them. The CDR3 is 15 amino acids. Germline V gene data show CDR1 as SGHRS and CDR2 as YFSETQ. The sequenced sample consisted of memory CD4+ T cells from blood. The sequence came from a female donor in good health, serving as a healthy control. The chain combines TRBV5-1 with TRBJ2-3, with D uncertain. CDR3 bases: TGCGCCAGCAGCTTGACGGTTCCCAGCACAGATACGCAGTATTTT. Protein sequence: CASSLTVPSTDTQYF.